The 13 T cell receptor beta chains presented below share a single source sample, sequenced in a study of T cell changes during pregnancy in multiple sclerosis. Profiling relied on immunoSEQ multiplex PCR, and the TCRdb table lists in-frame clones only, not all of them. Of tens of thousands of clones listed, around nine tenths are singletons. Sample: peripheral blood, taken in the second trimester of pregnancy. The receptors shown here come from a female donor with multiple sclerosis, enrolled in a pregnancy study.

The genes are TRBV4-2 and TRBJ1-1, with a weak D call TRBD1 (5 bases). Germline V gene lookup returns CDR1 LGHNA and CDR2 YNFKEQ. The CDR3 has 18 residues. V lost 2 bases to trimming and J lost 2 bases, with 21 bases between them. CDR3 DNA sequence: TGTGCCAGCAGCCAATTGGGATCCGTAGGGGTGGTCAACACTGAAGCTTTCTTT. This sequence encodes CASSQLGSVGVVNTEAFF.

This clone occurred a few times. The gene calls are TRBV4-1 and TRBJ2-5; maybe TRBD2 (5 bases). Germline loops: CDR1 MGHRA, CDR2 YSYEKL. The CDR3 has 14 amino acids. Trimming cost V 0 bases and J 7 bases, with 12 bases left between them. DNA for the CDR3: TGCGCCAGCAGCCAAGAAGAGGGAAGGACGACCCAGTACTTC. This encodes CASSQEEGRTTQYF.

CDR3 sequence reads: CASSTGGGTEAFF. The DNA for the CDR3 is TGTGCCAGCAGTACAGGGGGCGGCACTGAAGCTTTCTTT. The chain combines TRBV7-6 with TRBJ1-1; 9 nucleotides agree with TRBD1. The V and J ends lost 6 bases and 4 bases, in that order; junction bases with no gene match: 3. This CDR3 region has 13 residues. CDR1 is SGHVS and CDR2 is FNYEAQ in the germline V gene.

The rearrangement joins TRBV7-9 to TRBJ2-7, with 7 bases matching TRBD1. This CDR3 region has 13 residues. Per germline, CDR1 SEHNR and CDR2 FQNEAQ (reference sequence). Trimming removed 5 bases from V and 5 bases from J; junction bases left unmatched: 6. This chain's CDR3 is CASSTGTAHEQYF. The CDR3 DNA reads TGTGCCAGCAGCACGGGGACAGCCCACGAGCAGTACTTC.

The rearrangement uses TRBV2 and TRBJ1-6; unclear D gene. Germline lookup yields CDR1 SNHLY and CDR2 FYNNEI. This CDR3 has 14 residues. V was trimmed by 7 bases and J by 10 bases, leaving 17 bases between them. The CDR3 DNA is TGTGCCAGCACTACCACCGGGGTAAGATCACCCCTCCACTTT. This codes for CASTTTGVRSPLHF. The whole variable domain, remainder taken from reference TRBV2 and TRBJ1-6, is EPEVTQTPSHQVTQMGQEVILRCVPISNHLYFYWYRQILGQKVEFLVSFYNNEISEKSEIFDDQFSVERPDGSNFTLKIRSTKLEDSAMYFCASTTTGVRSPLHFGNGTRLTVT.

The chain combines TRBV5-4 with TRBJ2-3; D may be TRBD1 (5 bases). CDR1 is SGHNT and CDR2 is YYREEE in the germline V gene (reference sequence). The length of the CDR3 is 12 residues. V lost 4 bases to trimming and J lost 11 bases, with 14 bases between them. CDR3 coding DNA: TGTGCCAGCAGCGATCAGGGTTTAGAGCAGTATTTT. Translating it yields CASSDQGLEQYF.

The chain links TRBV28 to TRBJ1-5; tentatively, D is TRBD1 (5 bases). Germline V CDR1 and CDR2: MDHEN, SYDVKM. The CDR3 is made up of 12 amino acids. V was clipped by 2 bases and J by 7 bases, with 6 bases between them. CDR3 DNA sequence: TGTGCCAGCAGTTTACGGGGGCAGCCCCAGCATTTT. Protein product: CASSLRGQPQHF.

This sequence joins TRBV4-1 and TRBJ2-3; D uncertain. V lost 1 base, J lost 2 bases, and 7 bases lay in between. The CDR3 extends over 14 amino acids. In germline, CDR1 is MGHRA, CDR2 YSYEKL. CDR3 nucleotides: TGCGCCAGCAGCCAAGGAGTGCTCACAGATACGCAGTATTTT. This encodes CASSQGVLTDTQYF.

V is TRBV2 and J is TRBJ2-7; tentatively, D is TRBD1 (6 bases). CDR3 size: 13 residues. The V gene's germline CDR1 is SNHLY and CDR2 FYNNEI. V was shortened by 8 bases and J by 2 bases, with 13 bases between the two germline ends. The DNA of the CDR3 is TGTGCCAGCTGCAGGGGAAGTGCCTACGAGCAGTACTTC. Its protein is CASCRGSAYEQYF. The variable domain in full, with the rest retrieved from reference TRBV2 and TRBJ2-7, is EPEVTQTPSHQVTQMGQEVILRCVPISNHLYFYWYRQILGQKVEFLVSFYNNEISEKSEIFDDQFSVERPDGSNFTLKIRSTKLEDSAMYFCASCRGSAYEQYFGPGTRLTVT.

This chain's CDR3 is CASSLATSGSPIYEQYF. CDR3 coding DNA: TGTGCCAGCAGCTTGGCGACTAGCGGATCCCCAATCTACGAGCAGTACTTC. The gene calls are TRBV5-4 and TRBJ2-7; 9 nucleotides line up with TRBD2. V shed 0 bases and J 3 bases; nucleotides not matched to a gene: 10. CDR1 is SGHNT and CDR2 is YYREEE in the germline V gene (reference sequence). The CDR3 consists of 17 residues.

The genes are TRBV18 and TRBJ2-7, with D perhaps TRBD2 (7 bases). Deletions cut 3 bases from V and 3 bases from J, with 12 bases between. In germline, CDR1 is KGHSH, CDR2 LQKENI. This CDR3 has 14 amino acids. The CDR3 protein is CASSPGGAVYEQYF. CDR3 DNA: TGTGCCAGCTCACCTGGGGGGGCGGTCTACGAGCAGTACTTC.

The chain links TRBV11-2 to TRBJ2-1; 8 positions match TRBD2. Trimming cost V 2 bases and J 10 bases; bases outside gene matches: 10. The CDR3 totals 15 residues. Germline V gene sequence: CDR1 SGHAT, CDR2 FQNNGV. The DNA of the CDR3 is TGTGCCAGCAGCTTAACGATAGTAGCGGGATACGAGCAGTTCTTC. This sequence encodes CASSLTIVAGYEQFF.

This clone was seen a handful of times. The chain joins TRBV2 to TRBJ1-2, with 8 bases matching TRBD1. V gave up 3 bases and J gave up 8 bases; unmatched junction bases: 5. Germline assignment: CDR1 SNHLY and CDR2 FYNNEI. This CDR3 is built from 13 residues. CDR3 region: CASSEDRAWGYTF. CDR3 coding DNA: TGTGCCAGCAGTGAGGACAGGGCCTGGGGCTACACCTTC.